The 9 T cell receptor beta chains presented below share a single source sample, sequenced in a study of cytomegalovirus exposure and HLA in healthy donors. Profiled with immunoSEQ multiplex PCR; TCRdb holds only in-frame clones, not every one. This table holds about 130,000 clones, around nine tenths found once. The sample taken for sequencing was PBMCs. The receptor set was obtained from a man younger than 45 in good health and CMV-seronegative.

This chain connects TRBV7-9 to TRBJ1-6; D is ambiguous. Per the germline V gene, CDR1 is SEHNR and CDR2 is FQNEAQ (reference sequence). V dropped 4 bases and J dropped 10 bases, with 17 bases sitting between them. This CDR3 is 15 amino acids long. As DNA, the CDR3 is TGTGCCAGCAGCTCTGGAGGACTGGGTGGATCACCCCTCCACTTT. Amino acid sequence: CASSSGGLGGSPLHF.

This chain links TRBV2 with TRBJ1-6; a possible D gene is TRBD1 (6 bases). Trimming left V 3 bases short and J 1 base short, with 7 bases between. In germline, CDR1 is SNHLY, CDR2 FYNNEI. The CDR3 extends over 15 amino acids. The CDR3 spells CASSDRGSYNSPLHF. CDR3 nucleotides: TGTGCCAGCAGTGACAGGGGTTCCTATAATTCACCCCTCCACTTT.

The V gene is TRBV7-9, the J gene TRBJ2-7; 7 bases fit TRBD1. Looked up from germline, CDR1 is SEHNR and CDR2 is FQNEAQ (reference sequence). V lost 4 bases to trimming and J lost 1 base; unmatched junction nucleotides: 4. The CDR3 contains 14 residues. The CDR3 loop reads CASSSRDSSYEQYF. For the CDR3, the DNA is TGTGCCAGCAGCTCCCGGGACAGTTCCTACGAGCAGTACTTC. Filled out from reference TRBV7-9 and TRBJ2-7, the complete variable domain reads DTGVSQNPRHKITKRGQNVTFRCDPISEHNRLYWYRQTLGQGPEFLTYFQNEAQLEKSRLLSDRFSAERPKGSFSTLEIQRTEQGDSAMYLCASSSRDSSYEQYFGPGTRLTVT.

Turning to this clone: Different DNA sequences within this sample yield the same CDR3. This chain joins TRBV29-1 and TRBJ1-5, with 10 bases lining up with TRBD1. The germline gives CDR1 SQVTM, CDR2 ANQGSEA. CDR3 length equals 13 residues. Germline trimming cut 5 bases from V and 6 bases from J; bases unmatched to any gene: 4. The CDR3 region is CSVWTGGGQPQHF. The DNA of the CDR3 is TGCAGCGTTTGGACAGGGGGTGGTCAGCCCCAGCATTTT.

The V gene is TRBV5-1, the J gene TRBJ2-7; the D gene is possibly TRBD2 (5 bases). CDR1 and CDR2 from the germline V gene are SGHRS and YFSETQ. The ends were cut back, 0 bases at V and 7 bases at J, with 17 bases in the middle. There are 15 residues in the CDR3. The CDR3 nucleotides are TGCGCCAGCAGCTTGGGAGGGAGAAGCCTCCATGAGCAGTACTTC. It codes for CASSLGGRSLHEQYF.

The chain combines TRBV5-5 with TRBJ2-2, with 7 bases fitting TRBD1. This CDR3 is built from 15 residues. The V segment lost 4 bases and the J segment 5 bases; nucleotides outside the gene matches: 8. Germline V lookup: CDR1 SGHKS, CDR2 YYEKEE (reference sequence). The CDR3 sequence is CASSLRQGTTGELFF. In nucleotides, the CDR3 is TGTGCCAGCAGCCTACGACAGGGAACAACCGGGGAGCTGTTTTTT.

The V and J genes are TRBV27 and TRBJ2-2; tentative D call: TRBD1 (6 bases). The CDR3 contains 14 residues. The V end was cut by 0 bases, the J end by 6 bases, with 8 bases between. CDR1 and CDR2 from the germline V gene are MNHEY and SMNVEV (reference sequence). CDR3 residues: CASSLSRTAGELFF. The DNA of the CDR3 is TGTGCCAGCAGTTTATCTAGGACAGCCGGGGAGCTGTTTTTT.

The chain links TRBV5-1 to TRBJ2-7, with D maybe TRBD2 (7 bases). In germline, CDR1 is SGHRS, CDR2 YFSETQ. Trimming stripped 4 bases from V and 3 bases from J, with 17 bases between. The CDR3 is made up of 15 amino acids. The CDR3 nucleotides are TGCGCCAGCAGCGTCCAACAGGGAGGGGGCTACGAGCAGTACTTC. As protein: CASSVQQGGGYEQYF.

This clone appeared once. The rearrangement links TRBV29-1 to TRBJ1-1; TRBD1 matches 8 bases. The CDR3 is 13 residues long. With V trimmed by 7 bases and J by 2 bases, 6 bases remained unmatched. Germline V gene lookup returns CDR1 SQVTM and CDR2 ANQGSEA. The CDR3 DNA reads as TGCAGCGGGGGACAGGCGAGCAACACTGAAGCTTTCTTT. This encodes CSGGQASNTEAFF.